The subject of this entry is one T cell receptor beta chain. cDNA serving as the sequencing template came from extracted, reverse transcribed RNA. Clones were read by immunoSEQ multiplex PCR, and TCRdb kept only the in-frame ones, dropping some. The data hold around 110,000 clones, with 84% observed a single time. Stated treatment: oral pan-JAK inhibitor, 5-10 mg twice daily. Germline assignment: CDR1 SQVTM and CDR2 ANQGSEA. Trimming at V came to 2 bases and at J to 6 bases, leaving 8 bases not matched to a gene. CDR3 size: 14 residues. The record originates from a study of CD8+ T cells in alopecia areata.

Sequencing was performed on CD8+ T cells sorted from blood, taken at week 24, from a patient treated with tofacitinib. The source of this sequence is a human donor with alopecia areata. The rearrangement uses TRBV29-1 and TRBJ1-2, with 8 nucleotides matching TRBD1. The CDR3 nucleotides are TGCAGCGTTGAAAGAACAGGGGGACTCGATGGCTACACCTTC. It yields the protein CSVERTGGLDGYTF. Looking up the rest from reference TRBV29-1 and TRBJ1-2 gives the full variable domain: SAVISQKPSRDICQRGTSLTIQCQVDSQVTMMFWYRQQPGQSLTLIATANQGSEATYESGFVIDKFPISRPNLTFSTLTVSNMSPEDSSIYLCSVERTGGLDGYTFGSGTRLTVV.